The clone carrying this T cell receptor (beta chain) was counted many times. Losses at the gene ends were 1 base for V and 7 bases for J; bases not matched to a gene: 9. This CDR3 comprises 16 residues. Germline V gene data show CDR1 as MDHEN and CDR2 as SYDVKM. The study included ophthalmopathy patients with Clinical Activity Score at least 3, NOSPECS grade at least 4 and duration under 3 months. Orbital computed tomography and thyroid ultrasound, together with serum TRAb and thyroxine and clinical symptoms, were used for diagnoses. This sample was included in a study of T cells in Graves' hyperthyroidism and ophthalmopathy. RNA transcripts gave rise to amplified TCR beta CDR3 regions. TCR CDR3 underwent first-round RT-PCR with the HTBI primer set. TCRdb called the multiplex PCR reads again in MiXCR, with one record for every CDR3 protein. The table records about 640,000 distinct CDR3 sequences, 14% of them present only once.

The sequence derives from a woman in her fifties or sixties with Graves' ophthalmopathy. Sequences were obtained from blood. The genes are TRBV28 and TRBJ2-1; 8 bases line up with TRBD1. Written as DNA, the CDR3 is TGTGCCAGCAGTTTATTTTTGGGGACAGGTGGTAATGAGCAGTTCTTC. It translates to CASSLFLGTGGNEQFF.